A single sample gave rise to the 14 T cell receptor beta chains below, sequenced in a study of blood T cell repertoires in COVID-19 (dated by TCRdb to about 2020). Receptor libraries were prepared by the immunoSEQ multiplex PCR assay. TCRdb provides this immuneACCESS table in a form limited to in-frame rearrangements. Some clones are lacking; in checked studies, under half of them reflect an unresolved V gene, and why the rest are absent is not known. The table for this sample lists about 370,000 clones; 85% to 90% of them were counted only once. The top ten constitute approximately 1% of the sample. Sequencing was performed on PBMCs or T cells enriched from blood (not recorded which). Receptor source: a man between 18 and 29 years old who had recovered from COVID-19.

V gene TRBV18 combines with J gene TRBJ1-3, with TRBD1 as a possible D gene (6 bases). The ends were cut back, 3 bases at V and 0 bases at J, with 12 bases in the middle. CDR1 is KGHSH, CDR2 LQKENI, per germline. The CDR3 runs to 16 residues. The CDR3 nucleotides read TGTGCCAGCTCACCCTGGACAGAAAGCTCTGGAAACACCATATATTTT. This encodes CASSPWTESSGNTIYF.

In this sample, this clone turned up a few times. J is TRBJ1-5 and V is TRBV7-2; D might be TRBD1 (6 bases). Looked up from germline, CDR1 is SGHTA and CDR2 is FQGNSA. Between the trimmed V and J ends, which lost 3 bases and 0 bases, there was a span of 15 bases. The length of the CDR3 is 17 residues. The CDR3, as DNA: TGTGCCAGCAGCTTTTCGCCAGGGGCCTATAGCAATCAGCCCCAGCATTTT. Translating it yields CASSFSPGAYSNQPQHF.

This chain joins TRBV24-1 and TRBJ2-7; TRBD1 aligns across 10 bases. The CDR3 spans 14 residues. Germline V gene lookup returns CDR1 KGHDR and CDR2 SFDVKD. V lost 6 bases and J lost 4; bases outside the gene matches: 5. The CDR3 protein is CATSPGQGSYEQYF. The CDR3, as DNA: TGTGCCACCAGTCCGGGACAGGGGTCGTACGAGCAGTACTTC.

The V call is TRBV2, the J call TRBJ1-3, with 7 bases that match TRBD1. Trimming took 4 bases from V and 0 from J; bases not matched to a gene: 3. CDR1 is SNHLY and CDR2 is FYNNEI in the germline V gene. This CDR3 region has 15 residues. CDR3 amino acids: CASSGWDSSGNTIYF. The DNA of the CDR3 is TGTGCCAGCAGTGGATGGGACAGCTCTGGAAACACCATATATTTT.

This clone was recorded only once. This chain links TRBV5-4 with TRBJ1-4, with 9 bases identical to TRBD1. The CDR3 consists of 14 residues. V was clipped by 4 bases and J by 8 bases; unmatched bases: 6. Germline CDR1 is SGHNT and CDR2 is YYREEE (reference sequence). CDR3 sequence: CASSLGQGREKLFF. The DNA for the CDR3 is TGTGCCAGCAGCCTCGGACAGGGGCGGGAAAAACTGTTTTTT.

The gene calls are TRBV2 and TRBJ1-5; D is uncertain. This CDR3 has 12 residues. In germline, CDR1 is SNHLY, CDR2 FYNNEI. Trimming took off 3 bases at V and 3 bases at J, with 3 bases between the two ends. CDR3 sequence (DNA): TGTGCCAGCAGTGACTCCAATCAGCCCCAGCATTTT. Amino acids: CASSDSNQPQHF.

The rearrangement uses TRBV19 and TRBJ1-5; 9 bases map to TRBD1. CDR1 is LNHDA and CDR2 is SQIVND in the germline V gene (reference sequence). The CDR3 spans 15 residues. J was trimmed by 2 bases and V by 4 bases; bases with no gene match: 3. The CDR3 region has the DNA TGTGCCAGTAGTACACAGGGGGCGGGCAATCAGCCCCAGCATTTT. Translation gives CASSTQGAGNQPQHF.

The chain carries TRBV9 and TRBJ2-1; tentatively, D is TRBD2 (6 bases). Germline assignment: CDR1 SGDLS and CDR2 YYNGEE. Deletions cut 4 bases from V and 2 bases from J, with 16 bases between. This CDR3 is built from 16 residues. CDR3 DNA sequence: TGTGCCAGCAGCCCCCAAACGGGAGCGGCCTACAATGAGCAGTTCTTC. The encoded protein is CASSPQTGAAYNEQFF.

DNA for the CDR3: TGTGCCAGCAGTTCGGGGGATGCCTACGAGCAGTACTTC. Residues: CASSSGDAYEQYF. The rearrangement uses TRBV6-2 or TRBV6-3 and TRBJ2-7, with a weak D call TRBD2 (6 bases). V was pared by 4 bases and J by 2 bases, with 9 bases between. In germline, CDR1 is MNHEY, CDR2 SVGEGT. The CDR3 totals 13 residues.

The V and J genes are TRBV4-3 and TRBJ1-1, with a weak D call TRBD1 (5 bases). The CDR3 is 15 residues long. V was clipped by 0 bases and J by 4 bases, with 12 bases between them. Germline values: CDR1 LGHNA, CDR2 YSLEER. The CDR3 DNA sequence: TGCGCCAGCAGCCAAGATGAAGGGACTGGCACTGAAGCTTTCTTT. Its translation is CASSQDEGTGTEAFF.

The chain recombines TRBV5-5 with TRBJ2-7; D might be TRBD1 (5 bases). Germline loops: CDR1 SGHKS, CDR2 YYEKEE (reference sequence). V dropped 5 bases and J dropped 8 bases, with 29 bases sitting between them. This CDR3 spans 17 amino acids. CDR3 nucleotide sequence: TGTGCCAGCAGGCCACCCCCCCAGGCTTTGACAGTCCCCCAGCAGTACTTC. Translation gives CASRPPPQALTVPQQYF.

The V and J genes are TRBV12-3 or TRBV12-4 and TRBJ1-4, with no clear D. The CDR3 loop spans 11 amino acids. Trimming removed 5 bases from V and 7 bases from J, with 5 bases in between. CDR3: CASSPREKLFF. The CDR3 nucleotides are TGTGCCAGCAGTCCCCGTGAAAAACTGTTTTTT.

The chain couples TRBV19 to TRBJ2-1; 13 bases are a match to TRBD2. CDR3 length equals 17 residues. Germline assignment: CDR1 LNHDA and CDR2 SQIVND (reference sequence). Trimming cost V 3 bases and J 5 bases; bases outside gene matches: 7. Written as DNA, the CDR3 is TGTGCCAGTAGTATTTTGACTAGCGGGGGGAGAAACAATGAGCAGTTCTTC. It translates to CASSILTSGGRNNEQFF.

The J gene is TRBJ2-2, the V gene TRBV18; D perhaps matches TRBD1 (6 bases). V dropped 3 bases and J dropped 1 base, with 15 bases sitting between them. Germline V lookup: CDR1 KGHSH, CDR2 LQKENI. This CDR3 spans 17 amino acids. The CDR3 sequence is CASSPGRRTENTGELFF. CDR3 in DNA: TGTGCCAGCTCACCTGGAAGACGGACAGAGAACACCGGGGAGCTGTTTTTT.